The 17 T cell receptor beta chains listed next were all sequenced from one sample in a study of control samples from healthy donors and cancer patients. Generated by immunoSEQ multiplex PCR, the TCRdb table keeps only in-frame clones and is missing some. The data contain around 150,000 clones, nearly 96% of them seen just once; the ten biggest clones take up just over 1%. The sequenced material came from blood. These receptors came from a woman aged 25 to 39 in good health.

The CDR3: CASSLGDGTEAFF. The CDR3 DNA reads as TGTGCCAGCAGTTTGGGGGACGGCACTGAAGCTTTCTTT. The V gene is TRBV27, the J gene TRBJ1-1; possibly TRBD1 for D (5 bases). The germline CDR1 and CDR2 sequences are MNHEY and SMNVEV (reference sequence). V lost 3 bases and J 4 bases, leaving 9 bases between the germline ends. The CDR3 is 13 residues long.

The chain has TRBV2 and TRBJ2-5; TRBD1 matches at 9 bases. Germline V gives CDR1 SNHLY, CDR2 FYNNEI. This CDR3 is 15 amino acids long. The V and J ends lost 5 bases and 9 bases, in that order; junction bases with no gene match: 13. For the CDR3, the DNA is TGTGCCAGCAGTACGGACAGGGGCCAACAGGAGCCCCAGTACTTC. Its protein product is CASSTDRGQQEPQYF.

The V gene is TRBV2, the J gene TRBJ2-1; tentatively, D is TRBD1 (5 bases). Trimming removed 2 bases from V and 9 bases from J, with 8 bases in between. This CDR3 has 12 residues. CDR1 and CDR2 from the germline V gene are SNHLY and FYNNEI. The CDR3 sequence is CASSEWTSEQFF. The DNA of the CDR3 is TGTGCCAGCAGTGAATGGACATCTGAGCAGTTCTTC.

In its sample, this clone was seen once. The gene calls are TRBV18 and TRBJ2-7, with D hard to call. In germline, CDR1 is KGHSH, CDR2 LQKENI. Trimming took 2 bases from V and 0 from J, leaving 8 bases between them. This CDR3 comprises 14 residues. CDR3 in DNA: TGTGCCAGCTCACCAAGGGCCGCCTCCTACGAGCAGTACTTC. It encodes CASSPRAASYEQYF.

The chain has TRBV11-2 and TRBJ2-7; the match to TRBD1 covers 7 bases. The length of the CDR3 is 13 residues. Germline CDR1 SGHAT, CDR2 FQNNGV. V lost 7 bases to trimming and J lost 3 bases; unmatched junction nucleotides: 6. Here the CDR3 DNA reads TGTGCCAGCACAGGGACAGCCCTCTACGAGCAGTACTTC. It yields the protein CASTGTALYEQYF.

The chain has TRBV9 and TRBJ1-2; D gene ambiguous. The CDR3 extends over 15 amino acids. The V end lost 4 bases, the J end lost 0 bases, and 13 bases lay between the germline ends. Germline V lookup: CDR1 SGDLS, CDR2 YYNGEE. The CDR3: CASSPGGPSNYGYTF. The CDR3 DNA reads as TGTGCCAGCAGCCCCGGAGGGCCGTCTAACTATGGCTACACCTTC.

The chain joins TRBV7-2 to TRBJ2-2, with D maybe TRBD1 (6 bases). The CDR3 covers 14 residues. Trimming left V 5 bases short and J 6 bases short, with 13 bases between. Germline V gives CDR1 SGHTA, CDR2 FQGNSA. The CDR3 coding sequence is TGTGCCAGCAGCCGGGACAAACAAGCCGGGGAGCTGTTTTTT. The encoded protein is CASSRDKQAGELFF.

CDR3 sequence reads: CASSEAGLGASGLAGVINEQFF. CDR3 sequence (DNA): TGTGCCAGCAGTGAAGCTGGTCTGGGCGCAAGCGGACTAGCGGGGGTGATCAATGAGCAGTTCTTC. V usage is TRBV6-1 and J usage is TRBJ2-1; 13 positions match TRBD2. This CDR3 spans 22 amino acids. The junction had 20 bases not matched to a gene; V was cut back by 0 bases and J by 6 bases. Germline V gene lookup returns CDR1 MNHNS and CDR2 SASEGT.

A single count supports this clone. This rearrangement joins TRBV3-1 (or the pseudogene TRBV3-2) to TRBJ2-7, with 9 positions matching TRBD1. This CDR3 contains 13 residues. V was pared by 4 bases and J by 7 bases, with 5 bases of the junction left unmatched. The V gene's germline CDR1 is LGHDT and CDR2 YNNKEL (reference sequence). CDR3 sequence: CASSRQGVGEQYF. In DNA form, the CDR3 reads TGTGCCAGCAGCCGACAGGGGGTGGGAGAGCAGTACTTC.

Notes on this clone: Other nucleotide sequences in the sample specify the same CDR3. The chain links TRBV28 to TRBJ1-1, with a tentative D call TRBD1 (5 bases). CDR1 is MDHEN and CDR2 is SYDVKM in the germline V gene. The germline V and J ends were trimmed by 3 bases and 8 bases, with 7 bases remaining between them. The CDR3 covers 11 residues. The CDR3 protein is CASSLGTEAFF. As DNA, the CDR3 is TGTGCCAGCAGTTTGGGGACGGAAGCTTTCTTT.

The V and J genes are TRBV19 and TRBJ1-1; 10 bases match TRBD1. This CDR3 comprises 11 residues. J lost 12 bases, V lost 8 bases, and 6 bases had no gene match. Per germline, CDR1 LNHDA and CDR2 SQIVND (reference sequence). CDR3 coding DNA: TGTGCCAGTGAGACAGGGGGCGAGTCTTTCTTT. Residues: CASETGGESFF.

This chain uses TRBV29-1 with TRBJ2-7, with TRBD1 as a possible D gene (6 bases). The CDR3 has 16 amino acids. CDR1 and CDR2 (germline): SQVTM, ANQGSEA. V lost 7 bases and J 2 bases, leaving 24 bases between the germline ends. The CDR3, as DNA: TGCAGCGCTATTCCCATAAACAGGGATACCCCCTACGAGCAGTACTTC. It encodes CSAIPINRDTPYEQYF.

This chain connects TRBV6-5 to TRBJ1-3, with D unresolved. V dropped 2 bases and J dropped 0 bases, with 8 bases sitting between them. CDR1 is MNHEY and CDR2 is SVGAGI in the germline V gene. This CDR3 contains 15 residues. CDR3 in amino acids: CASSYQLSSGNTIYF. The DNA for the CDR3 is TGTGCCAGCAGTTACCAGCTGAGCTCTGGAAACACCATATATTTT.

The chain joins TRBV28 to TRBJ1-5; 12 positions agree with TRBD1. The CDR3 contains 16 residues. With 5 bases clipped from V and 3 bases from J, the junction kept 5 bases outside the gene matches. Germline-derived CDR1 and CDR2 are MDHEN and SYDVKM. Written as DNA, the CDR3 is TGTGCCAGCAGTCCGGGGACAGGGGGCTACAATCAGCCCCAGCATTTT. Its protein is CASSPGTGGYNQPQHF.

The chain carries TRBV24-1 and TRBJ2-3; 8 nucleotides line up with TRBD1. Germline CDR1 reads KGHDR; CDR2 reads SFDVKD. The CDR3 runs to 15 residues. The V segment lost 4 bases and the J segment 5 bases; nucleotides outside the gene matches: 7. The CDR3 DNA reads as TGTGCCACCAGTGACCGGACAGGGATGGTAGATACGCAGTATTTT. It specifies CATSDRTGMVDTQYF.

This clone occurred once. The J gene is TRBJ2-6, the V gene TRBV29-1, with D perhaps TRBD1 or TRBD2 (5 bases each). Between the trimmed V and J ends, which lost 3 bases and 1 base, there was a span of 13 bases. Germline V gene lookup returns CDR1 SQVTM and CDR2 ANQGSEA. The CDR3 has 16 amino acids. CDR3 in amino acids: CSVEGRPGSGANVLTF. The CDR3 coding sequence is TGCAGCGTTGAGGGACGGCCGGGATCTGGGGCCAACGTCCTGACTTTC.

Here the CDR3 reads CASLELNTEAFF. DNA of the CDR3: TGTGCCAGCCTGGAACTGAACACTGAAGCTTTCTTT. The rearrangement links TRBV2 to TRBJ1-1, with D uncertain. Germline V CDR1 and CDR2: SNHLY, FYNNEI. V lost 8 bases to trimming and J lost 0 bases, with 7 bases between them. The CDR3 covers 12 residues.